These 32 T cell receptor beta chains share one sample of origin, sequenced in a study of T cell repertoires in cytomegalovirus infection. TCRdb re-called the reads through MiXCR, storing one row per CDR3 protein. The sample lists a few hundred thousand distinct CDR3 sequences; about 15% were seen once. Specimen: CD8+ T cells from PBMCs. All receptors come from a human donor in good health (CMV status not recorded). Some clones in this sample may be carry-over from other donors' samples.

This sequence joins TRBV2 and TRBJ1-6, with TRBD1 identical over 8 bases. Germline lookup yields CDR1 SNHLY and CDR2 FYNNEI. Unmatched junction bases numbered 10, after V lost 6 bases and J lost 3 bases. The CDR3 runs 17 residues. The CDR3 sequence: CASSDRGPAYYNSPLHF. CDR3 in DNA: TGTGCCAGCAGCGACAGGGGTCCCGCTTACTATAATTCACCCCTCCACTTT.

This clonotype was observed many times. The chain uses TRBV6-2 or TRBV6-3 and TRBJ2-7; D may correspond to TRBD1 or TRBD2 (6 bases each). Germline V gives CDR1 MNHEY, CDR2 SVGEGT. V lost 0 bases and J lost 5, with 14 bases in between. This CDR3 spans 15 amino acids. The CDR3 spells CASSYSVGGSDEQYF. The DNA for the CDR3 is TGTGCCAGCAGTTACTCCGTCGGGGGCTCGGACGAGCAGTACTTC.

This clonotype was seen a few times. This sequence joins TRBV27 and TRBJ2-7; TRBD1 is a possible D gene (6 bases). V was pared by 0 bases and J by 3 bases, with 15 bases between. This CDR3 is 16 amino acids long. Per germline, CDR1 MNHEY and CDR2 SMNVEV (reference sequence). CDR3 nucleotides: TGTGCCAGCAGTTTATCAAACCAGGGGAAGTTCTACGAGCAGTACTTC. It translates to CASSLSNQGKFYEQYF.

The genes are TRBV28 and TRBJ2-3; maybe TRBD2 (7 bases). CDR3 length: 16 amino acids. CDR1 MDHEN and CDR2 SYDVKM come from the germline V gene. V lost 3 bases, J lost 6 bases, and 19 bases lay in between. CDR3: CASSFEGGSWRDTQYF. CDR3 coding DNA: TGTGCCAGCAGTTTCGAGGGGGGGAGCTGGAGGGATACGCAGTATTTT.

This clonotype was seen a handful of times. This rearrangement joins TRBV27 to TRBJ1-1; 10 bases map to TRBD1. Germline CDR1 and CDR2: MNHEY and SMNVEV (reference sequence). The V segment lost 9 bases and the J segment 5 bases; nucleotides outside the gene matches: 3. The CDR3 length is 12 residues. The CDR3 nucleotides read TGTGCCAGTTGGACAGGGGGGACTGAAGCTTTCTTT. Encoded protein: CASWTGGTEAFF.

V and J are TRBV6-2 or TRBV6-3 and TRBJ2-2, with 7 bases identical to TRBD2. The CDR3 is 15 residues long. Germline CDR1 and CDR2: MNHEY and SVGEGT. V lost 5 bases, J lost 4 bases, and 7 bases stayed unmatched. The CDR3 is CASSTLAEPTGELFF. The CDR3 bases are TGTGCCAGCAGTACCCTAGCGGAACCCACCGGGGAGCTGTTTTTT.

This clonotype was recorded many times. The rearrangement joins TRBV2 to TRBJ2-7; either TRBD1 or TRBD2 may fit D (5 bases each). The length of the CDR3 is 15 residues. CDR1 and CDR2 from the germline V gene are SNHLY and FYNNEI. V lost 5 bases and J lost 3, with 17 bases in between. The CDR3 bases are TGTGCCAGCAGTCTTGAGGACACTGACTACTACGAGCAGTACTTC. Encoded protein: CASSLEDTDYYEQYF.

This clonotype was seen at least ten times. The chain has TRBV7-9 and TRBJ1-2; 9 bases match TRBD1. This CDR3 region has 13 residues. Trimming removed 6 bases from V and 6 bases from J; junction bases left unmatched: 5. Germline lookup yields CDR1 SEHNR and CDR2 FQNEAQ (reference sequence). The CDR3 sequence: CASRGDREDGYTF. CDR3 in DNA: TGTGCCAGCAGAGGGGACAGGGAAGATGGCTACACCTTC.

In its sample, this clonotype was seen a few times. The J gene is TRBJ1-1, the V gene TRBV5-6; D not certain. There are 16 residues in the CDR3. The V end was cut by 0 bases, the J end by 4 bases, with 16 bases between. CDR1 SGHDT and CDR2 YYEEEE come from the germline V gene. CDR3 sequence (DNA): TGTGCCAGCAGCTTGGGGGCCCAGACGGCAAGCACTGAAGCTTTCTTT. This encodes CASSLGAQTASTEAFF.

This clonotype was seen a handful of times. The chain uses TRBV29-1 and TRBJ2-3, with TRBD1 identical over 9 bases. CDR1 SQVTM and CDR2 ANQGSEA come from the germline V gene. J lost 6 bases, V lost 1 base, and 8 bases had no gene match. This CDR3 comprises 15 residues. CDR3 region: CSVEGGTGLSDTQYF. The DNA of the CDR3 is TGCAGCGTTGAAGGAGGGACAGGGTTATCGGATACGCAGTATTTT.

This clonotype was seen a few times. The chain links TRBV6-2 or TRBV6-3 to TRBJ2-1; a weak D match, TRBD1 (5 bases). CDR3 length equals 13 residues. V was trimmed by 7 bases and J by 3 bases, leaving 10 bases between them. Germline lookup yields CDR1 MNHEY and CDR2 SVGEGT. DNA for the CDR3: TGTGCCAGCACCGACAGCAGCTACAATGAGCAGTTCTTC. This encodes CASTDSSYNEQFF.

This clonotype has at least ten counts. This chain joins TRBV7-2 and TRBJ1-1; D unresolved. With 0 bases removed from V and 0 bases from J, the gap between germline ends came to 8 bases. The CDR3 has 15 amino acids. The germline gives CDR1 SGHTA, CDR2 FQGNSA. CDR3 in DNA: TGTGCCAGCAGCTTAGCTGGCTCCATGAACACTGAAGCTTTCTTT. It codes for CASSLAGSMNTEAFF.

V usage is TRBV11-2 and J usage is TRBJ2-3, with D hard to call. Germline CDR1 is SGHAT and CDR2 is FQNNGV. This CDR3 spans 14 amino acids. V was pared by 2 bases and J by 1 base, with 7 bases between. CDR3 coding DNA: TGTGCCAGCAGCTTACGGCCCGGCACAGATACGCAGTATTTT. This sequence encodes CASSLRPGTDTQYF.

There are many counts of this clonotype. This sequence joins TRBV23-1 and TRBJ2-7, with D maybe TRBD1 (6 bases). TRBV23-1 is sorted into the ORF group, with uncertain function. This CDR3 region has 15 residues. V shed 0 bases and J shed 5 bases, with 14 bases lying between them. CDR3 in amino acids: CASSQSAQGSDEQYF. CDR3 nucleotides: TGCGCCAGCAGTCAATCGGCCCAGGGGAGTGACGAGCAGTACTTC.

The chain uses TRBV5-1 and TRBJ1-1, with D possibly matching TRBD1 (5 bases). Trimming stripped 4 bases from V and 6 bases from J, with 13 bases between. The CDR3 contains 13 residues. Germline V gene data show CDR1 as SGHRS and CDR2 as YFSETQ. CDR3: CASSPGRAAEAFF. The CDR3 DNA reads TGCGCCAGCAGCCCGGGCAGGGCGGCTGAAGCTTTCTTT.

Only a few counts were recorded for this clonotype. The chain recombines TRBV7-3 with TRBJ2-7, with no clear D. The length of the CDR3 is 17 residues. Trimming shortened V by 4 bases and J by 4 bases, and 23 bases separated the two germline ends. The germline gives CDR1 SGHTA, CDR2 FQGTGA. The CDR3 spells CASSSTTNTLPGYEQYF. The CDR3 DNA reads as TGTGCCAGCAGCTCGACGACCAACACACTTCCAGGATACGAGCAGTACTTC.

The sample holds many counts of this clonotype. This rearrangement joins TRBV7-9 to TRBJ1-6; the D gene is possibly TRBD1 (5 bases). The V and J ends lost 4 bases and 7 bases respectively, with 14 bases between them. Germline assignment: CDR1 SEHNR and CDR2 FQNEAQ (reference sequence). CDR3 length: 15 amino acids. Here the CDR3 reads CASSSTVAPNSPLHF. In DNA form, the CDR3 reads TGTGCCAGCAGCTCGACAGTAGCACCCAATTCACCCCTCCACTTT.

The V gene is TRBV12-3 or TRBV12-4, the J gene TRBJ2-5; no firm D call. The V gene lost 6 bases and the J gene lost 2 bases, with 10 bases spanning the gap. The CDR3 is 13 amino acids. CDR3 sequence (DNA): TGTGCCAGCAGCCACTCAGATCAAGAGACCCAGTACTTC. This gives the protein CASSHSDQETQYF.

This clonotype has ten or more counts. V and J are TRBV3-1 and TRBJ2-7; TRBD2 is a possible D gene (6 bases). This CDR3 has 15 amino acids. Trimming cost V 4 bases and J 6 bases, with 19 bases left between them. The germline V gene encodes CDR1 LGHDT and CDR2 YNNKEL (reference sequence). For the CDR3, the DNA is TGTGCCAGCAGCCCCCTGCAGGCGGGACCTGTCGAGCAGTACTTC. Translating gives CASSPLQAGPVEQYF.

This clonotype has just one count. This chain links TRBV9 with TRBJ2-2, with 7 positions matching TRBD1. This CDR3 has 15 amino acids. V trimming: 5 bases; J trimming: 3 bases; junction bases outside the gene matches: 7. Germline CDR1 and CDR2: SGDLS and YYNGEE. CDR3 region: CASSATGDYTGELFF. The CDR3 nucleotides are TGTGCCAGCAGTGCTACAGGGGATTACACCGGGGAGCTGTTTTTT.

This clonotype appeared a few times. The rearrangement links TRBV4-1 to TRBJ2-1; 8 bases align to TRBD2. This CDR3 is built from 17 residues. Germline CDR1 MGHRA, CDR2 YSYEKL. V gave up 4 bases and J gave up 0 bases; unmatched junction bases: 8. The CDR3 sequence is CASSPPGGVASYNEQFF. The CDR3 region has the DNA TGCGCCAGCAGCCCACCCGGGGGGGTCGCCTCCTACAATGAGCAGTTCTTC.

The CDR3 spells CASSPGLAGPYNEQFF. The CDR3 nucleotides are TGTGCCAGCAGCCCAGGACTAGCGGGGCCCTACAATGAGCAGTTCTTC. The chain combines TRBV11-2 with TRBJ2-1; 12 positions agree with TRBD2. Per germline, CDR1 SGHAT and CDR2 FQNNGV. After removal of 5 bases from V and 2 bases from J, the junction contained 4 bases not matched to a gene. The CDR3 spans 16 residues.

This clonotype has ten or more counts. This chain connects TRBV7-6 to TRBJ2-1; TRBD2 aligns across 10 bases. This CDR3 comprises 17 residues. Germline CDR1 SGHVS, CDR2 FNYEAQ. V was clipped by 1 base and J by 0 bases; unmatched bases: 3. The CDR3 spells CASSLGSGGASYNEQFF. The CDR3 region has the DNA TGTGCCAGCAGCTTAGGAAGCGGGGGGGCCTCCTACAATGAGCAGTTCTTC.

This clonotype showed up many times. V usage is TRBV7-9 and J usage is TRBJ2-2; no definite D call. CDR3 length: 12 amino acids. Deletions cut 5 bases from V and 4 bases from J, with 5 bases between. In germline, CDR1 is SEHNR, CDR2 FQNEAQ (reference sequence). As DNA, the CDR3 is TGTGCCAGCAGCCATCTCACCGGGGAGCTGTTTTTT. It translates to CASSHLTGELFF.

The J gene is TRBJ2-2, the V gene TRBV23-1, with 10 bases lining up with TRBD1. Being an ORF, TRBV23-1 has a function that is uncertain. Losses at the gene ends were 6 bases for V and 2 bases for J; bases not matched to a gene: 12. There are 18 residues in the CDR3. The CDR3 coding sequence is TGCGCCAGCAGGCGCGGGACAGGGGACAACTCAAACACCGGGGAGCTGTTTTTT. Amino acids: CASRRGTGDNSNTGELFF.

This clonotype was seen more than once but under ten times. The chain joins TRBV6-5 to TRBJ1-2; possibly TRBD1 for D (6 bases). V was cut by 0 bases and J by 8 bases, with 13 bases left in between. The CDR3 sequence is 14 residues long. The germline CDR1 and CDR2 sequences are MNHEY and SVGAGI. The CDR3 DNA reads TGTGCCAGCAGTTACTCGTGGAGCCAGGGGGGCTACACCTTC. Protein: CASSYSWSQGGYTF.

V usage is TRBV24-1 and J usage is TRBJ2-1; 8 bases fit TRBD1. Trimming cost V 5 bases and J 5 bases; bases outside gene matches: 10. CDR3 length equals 16 residues. Germline loops: CDR1 KGHDR, CDR2 SFDVKD. CDR3 loop: CATSADRDRRNNEQFF. The CDR3 coding sequence is TGTGCCACCAGTGCGGACCGGGACAGGCGGAACAATGAGCAGTTCTTC.

This clonotype was observed a few times. The rearrangement uses TRBV20-1 and TRBJ2-5; TRBD2 aligns across 8 bases. Trimming took 0 bases from V and 4 from J; bases not matched to a gene: 7. Germline lookup yields CDR1 DFQATT and CDR2 SNEGSKA (reference sequence). The CDR3 runs 15 residues. The chain's CDR3 is CSARDLHTSGETQYF. CDR3 coding DNA: TGCAGTGCTAGAGATCTTCACACTAGCGGAGAGACCCAGTACTTC.

The chain recombines TRBV28 with TRBJ2-1; 12 nucleotides line up with TRBD2. The V and J ends lost 5 bases and 8 bases, in that order; junction bases with no gene match: 22. The length of the CDR3 is 20 residues. The germline V gene has CDR1 MDHEN and CDR2 SYDVKM. CDR3 sequence reads: CASSQPVARTSGAPTHEQFF. CDR3 in DNA: TGTGCCAGCAGTCAACCGGTTGCCCGGACTAGCGGGGCCCCGACCCATGAGCAGTTCTTC.

This chain uses TRBV20-1 with TRBJ2-5; possibly TRBD2 for D (6 bases). The length of the CDR3 is 14 residues. Germline CDR1 DFQATT, CDR2 SNEGSKA (reference sequence). The V gene lost 3 bases and the J gene lost 3 bases, with 14 bases spanning the gap. The CDR3 reads CSASLADYKETQYF. In DNA, the CDR3 is TGCAGTGCTAGTTTAGCGGACTACAAAGAGACCCAGTACTTC.

This clonotype has ten or more counts. This sequence joins TRBV7-2 and TRBJ1-6; D uncertain. V gave up 3 bases and J gave up 6 bases, with 6 bases separating them. The CDR3 runs 13 residues. The germline V gene has CDR1 SGHTA and CDR2 FQGNSA. CDR3 DNA: TGTGCCAGCAGCTTGGGAGGTAATTCACCCCTCCACTTT. Its protein is CASSLGGNSPLHF.

This chain joins TRBV7-9 and TRBJ2-6; perhaps TRBD1 as D (5 bases). Germline values: CDR1 SEHNR, CDR2 FQNEAQ (reference sequence). Trimming cost V 2 bases and J 2 bases, with 10 bases left between them. CDR3 length: 16 residues. The CDR3 sequence is CASSLTRETGANVLTF. For the CDR3, the DNA is TGTGCCAGCAGCTTAACCAGGGAAACTGGGGCCAACGTCCTGACTTTC.